This T cell receptor (beta chain) comes out of a study of early T cells in non-severe SARS-CoV-2 infection. Study-wide findings and caveats: Using VDJdb, the matching emphasized anti-spike CD8 responses while missing private and CD4 specificities.

This clonotype was detected many times. As yet, its antigen is unknown. Individual cDNA molecules were tagged with unique molecular identifiers. MiXCR, run by TCRdb on the 5' RACE reads, gives a single entry per CDR3 protein. Here the sample spans 35,000 to 50,000 distinct CDR3 sequences, 6% to 7.5% being singletons. This TCR was recovered from an adult who was a healthcare worker with PCR-confirmed SARS-CoV-2 infection or an uninfected control (not recorded which). The source material was whole blood.

CDR3 protein: CAIRPGPTSYEQYF. CDR3 nucleotide sequence: TGTGCCATCCGACCGGGCCCCACCTCCTACGAGCAGTACTTC. The chain is built from TRBV6-6 and TRBJ2-7; D is undetermined. The CDR3 totals 14 residues. Germline V gene lookup returns CDR1 MNHNY and CDR2 SVGAGI (reference sequence). With 10 bases removed from V and 0 bases from J, the gap between germline ends came to 16 bases.